This TCR beta chain is drawn from a study of T cell repertoires in cytomegalovirus infection. Study as a whole: It can be stated that public TCR beta signatures indicated CMV infection as well as a matching HLA type.

This clonotype has ten or more counts. Its antigen is unknown. Findings and caveats of the study: Cumulative public TCR beta family frequency identified carriers of CMV plus the relevant HLA.

Between the trimmed V and J ends, which lost 7 bases and 2 bases, there was a span of 15 bases. CDR1 LNHDA and CDR2 SQIVND come from the germline V gene (reference sequence). The CDR3 consists of 16 residues. TCRdb used MiXCR to reprocess the reads, holding one entry per CDR3 protein. The data contain approximately 350,000 distinct CDR3 sequences, roughly 36% of them seen just once; the ten biggest clones take up roughly 14%. This TCR derives from a human donor in good health (CMV status not recorded). Some clones in this sample may be carry-over from other donors' samples. The chain links TRBV19 to TRBJ2-6; D gene uncertain. The sequencing here drew on cultured PBMCs, taken from culture after CMV antigen stimulation. The CDR3 region has the DNA TGTGCCAGTAACGGCGGACCCGTGCCTGGGGCCAACGTCCTGACTTTC. This codes for CASNGGPVPGANVLTF. Full variable domain (outside the CDR3, taken from reference TRBV19 and TRBJ2-6): DGGITQSPKYLFRKEGQNVTLSCEQNLNHDAMYWYRQDPGQGLRLIYYSQIVNDFQKGDIAEGYSVSREKKESFPLTVTSAQKNPTAFYLCASNGGPVPGANVLTFGAGSRLTVL.